The rows below give T cell receptor beta chains drawn from one sample of a study of blood T cells in healthy people across ages. TCRdb itself ran the 5' RACE reads through MiXCR, one entry per CDR3 protein. This table holds approximately 800,000 distinct CDR3 sequences, approximately 65% found once. Material: blood. These receptors came from a man in his thirties or forties in good health. CDR3s include the opening cysteine and the closing phenylalanine or tryptophan. The order of the fields is clone size, D gene, V gene, J gene, CDR3 DNA, CDR3 protein. A D gene is named only where the DNA matches it firmly. Clone size appears in some rows only: once, few, many, or a class for an expanded clone.

NA	TRBD1	TRBV6-5	TRBJ2-7	TGTGCCAGCAGTCCCGGGACAGGGGCCTGCAATGAGCAGTACTTC	CASSPGTGACNEQYF
NA	NA	TRBV11-3	TRBJ2-5	TGTGCCAGCAGCTTAGGTGGGAAGACCCAGTACTTC	CASSLGGKTQYF
NA	NA	TRBV2	TRBJ2-6	TGTGCCAGGGCACAGGCTATCTCTGAGGCCAACGTCCTGACTTTC	CARAQAISEANVLTF
NA	TRBD1	TRBV28	TRBJ2-1	TGTGCCAGCAGTGCTACAGGGGACGATGAGCAGTTCTTC	CASSATGDDEQFF
many	NA	TRBV12-3/TRBV12-4	TRBJ1-2	TGTGCCAGCAGTCGGGGGGGGACGGGAGGCTACACCTTC	CASSRGGTGGYTF
NA	NA	TRBV6-2/TRBV6-3	TRBJ2-7	TGTGCCAGCAGAACGAGGTGGGTTGCAACCTCCTACGAGCAGTACTTC	CASRTRWVATSYEQYF
NA	TRBD1	TRBV4-2	TRBJ1-1	TGTGCCGGCAGCCACACCGACAGGGGCACTGAAGCTTTCTTT	CAGSHTDRGTEAFF
NA	NA	TRBV4-3	TRBJ2-7	TGCGCCAGCAGCCAAGACTGGGGGAGGGGGAGCTACGAGCAGTACTTC	CASSQDWGRGSYEQYF
once	NA	TRBV15	TRBJ2-5	TGTGCCACCAGCCCTAACAGGGATAGTCTAGAGACCCAGTACTTC	CATSPNRDSLETQYF
NA	NA	TRBV20-1	TRBJ1-4	TGCAGTGCTCTCCCGGGGGCTGCAACTAATGAAAAACTGTTTTTT	CSALPGAATNEKLFF
NA	TRBD1	TRBV6-2/TRBV6-3	TRBJ2-6	TGTGCCAGCAGTGTTGGACAGGGGGCCTCTGGGGCCAACGTCCTGACTTTC	CASSVGQGASGANVLTF
once	NA	TRBV7-8	TRBJ1-1	TGTGCCAGCAGCGGGGCTATGGAGGAGGCTTTCTTT	CASSGAMEEAFF
NA	NA	TRBV12-3/TRBV12-4	TRBJ2-1	TGTGCCACCAATGACAGGAACCGAAACAATGAGCAGTTCTTC	CATNDRNRNNEQFF
NA	NA	TRBV11-2	TRBJ1-6	TGTGCCAGCAGCCACAGAGGGGGGACCGATTCACCCCTCCACTTT	CASSHRGGTDSPLHF
NA	TRBD1	TRBV12-3/TRBV12-4	TRBJ2-7	TGTGCCAGCAGTTCCTTGGGGACAGTCCGTTACGAGCAGTACTTC	CASSSLGTVRYEQYF
NA	TRBD1	TRBV4-2	TRBJ1-6	TGTGCCAGCAGCCAAGATAAAGGGGGCTATGGACCCCTCCACTTT	CASSQDKGGYGPLHF
many	NA	TRBV20-1	TRBJ2-1	TGCAGTGCTAGAGATGACGGGCAGTCCCGGAGTGAGCAGTTCTTC	CSARDDGQSRSEQFF
NA	TRBD2	TRBV13	TRBJ2-5	TGTGCCAGCAGCCTAACTGGTAGCGGGGGGCTAGATGAAGAGACCCAGTACTTC	CASSLTGSGGLDEETQYF
NA	NA	TRBV24-1	TRBJ2-3	TGTGCCACCAGGGACCGCACAGATACGCAGTATTTT	CATRDRTDTQYF
many	TRBD2	TRBV28	TRBJ2-3	TGTGCCAGCAGTTCCTATCCTGGCGGGGGGAGCACAGATACGCAGTATTTT	CASSSYPGGGSTDTQYF
few	NA	TRBV5-6	TRBJ2-7	TGTGCCAGCAGCGGACAGTGGGGAATCTACGAGCAGTACTTC	CASSGQWGIYEQYF
once	NA	TRBV6-6	TRBJ1-2	TGTGCCAGCAGTTACCGATCCGGGACGGATTATGGCTACACCTTC	CASSYRSGTDYGYTF
NA	NA	TRBV6-2/TRBV6-3	TRBJ1-1	TGTGCCAGCAGTACTATCTTGAACACTGAAGCTTTCTTT	CASSTILNTEAFF
few	TRBD1	TRBV4-2	TRBJ2-7	TGTGCCAGCAGCCAAACGGGACAGGGGGGGCTCTACGAGCAGTACTTC	CASSQTGQGGLYEQYF
NA	TRBD2	TRBV28	TRBJ2-3	TGTGCCAGCAGTTACGGGGGGGGGCGGTCGGGTACGCAGTATTTT	CASSYGGGRSGTQYF